Following are 6 T cell receptor beta chains from one sample sequenced in a study of shared clonotypes between healthy human individuals. The assay was immunoSEQ multiplex PCR, and TCRdb's table has in-frame clones only and misses some. In the table there are roughly 1,500,000 clones, approximately 98.5% of which are singletons. Sequencing was performed on naive CD4+ T cells sorted from blood. Subset here: CD45RA+ positively selected. Receptor source: a man aged 30 to 39 in good health.

A word on this clone: Compared with germline, one end of the junction differs, possibly owing to a read error. The same CDR3 arises from other DNA sequences in this sample as well. The V gene is TRBV18, the J gene TRBJ2-2; D gene ambiguous. CDR3 length equals 14 residues. Germline-derived CDR1 and CDR2 are KGHSH and LQKENI. This CDR3 reads CASSPPWGTGELFF. CDR3 coding DNA: TGTGCCAGCTCGCCACCTTGGGGCACCGGGGAGCTGTTTTTT.

The chain joins TRBV30 to TRBJ2-1, with 7 bases matching TRBD1. The CDR3 is 13 amino acids. Germline CDR1 is GTSNPN and CDR2 is SVGIG (reference sequence). Unmatched junction bases numbered 2, after V lost 2 bases and J lost 4 bases. CDR3 residues: CAWSLGQYNEQFF. DNA of the CDR3: TGTGCCTGGAGTCTGGGACAGTACAATGAGCAGTTCTTC.

This sequence joins TRBV19 and TRBJ1-4; possibly TRBD1 for D (6 bases). The V and J ends lost 5 bases and 11 bases respectively, with 12 bases between them. The length of the CDR3 is 12 residues. Germline values: CDR1 LNHDA, CDR2 SQIVND (reference sequence). The CDR3 DNA sequence: TGTGCCAGTAGTGCTACAGGGTTTAAACTGTTTTTT. Protein product: CASSATGFKLFF.

V and J are TRBV19 and TRBJ2-3, with D perhaps matching TRBD2 (5 bases). The CDR3 length is 16 residues. Per the germline V gene, CDR1 is LNHDA and CDR2 is SQIVND (reference sequence). V gave up 4 bases and J gave up 5 bases, with 19 bases separating them. The CDR3 region has the DNA TGTGCCAGTAGTAAACCCCGACGGGGAGCTGGAGATACGCAGTATTTT. Amino acids: CASSKPRRGAGDTQYF.

V and J are TRBV27 and TRBJ2-1, with D perhaps TRBD1 (7 bases). CDR3 length: 15 residues. Germline V gene data show CDR1 as MNHEY and CDR2 as SMNVEV (reference sequence). V was pared by 6 bases and J by 6 bases, with 18 bases between. The CDR3 here is CASRIQGGRTNEQFF. The CDR3 coding sequence is TGTGCCAGCAGGATCCAGGGGGGCCGAACCAATGAGCAGTTCTTC.

The V gene is TRBV29-1, the J gene TRBJ2-2, with a weak D call TRBD2 (6 bases). Trimming shortened V by 6 bases and J by 3 bases, and 20 bases separated the two germline ends. This CDR3 is 16 amino acids long. CDR1 and CDR2 from the germline V gene are SQVTM and ANQGSEA. CDR3 coding DNA: TGCAGCGTCTACGGAGGGCCGAGTCTATACACCGGGGAGCTGTTTTTT. Amino acids: CSVYGGPSLYTGELFF.